Listed below are T cell receptor beta chains from one sample, sequenced in a study of graft-versus-host responses after intestinal transplantation. Their target antigens are unknown. TCRdb's copy holds only in-frame clones and misses some; the assay was immunoSEQ multiplex PCR. The sample carries 90,000 to 150,000 clones, 85% to 95% recorded once. The material sequenced was unstimulated CD8+ T cells sorted from spleen or lymph node cells, taken before intestinal transplant. The origin of the receptors is a human donor who received an intestinal transplant. CDR3s include the opening cysteine and the closing phenylalanine or tryptophan. D genes are given only for firm matches. Clone size appears in some rows only: once, few, many, or a class for an expanded clone.

TRBV27	.	TRBJ1-1	.	CASSFFQGLDAEAFF	TGTGCCAGCAGTTTCTTCCAGGGGCTGGACGCTGAAGCTTTCTTT
TRBV19	.	TRBJ2-1	TRBD2	CASRGLADYNEQFF	TGTGCCAGTAGGGGACTAGCGGACTACAATGAGCAGTTCTTC
TRBV7-6	.	TRBJ1-5	.	CASSPGPSNQPQHF	TGTGCCAGCAGCCCTGGCCCAAGCAATCAGCCCCAGCATTTT
TRBV28	.	TRBJ2-1	TRBD2	CASKSGRTVNEQFF	TGTGCCAGCAAAAGCGGGAGGACTGTGAACGAGCAGTTCTTC
TRBV13	.	TRBJ2-7	TRBD1	CASSLGQGAYEQYF	TGTGCCAGCAGCTTAGGTCAGGGGGCCTACGAGCAGTACTTC
TRBV2	.	TRBJ2-1	.	CASRRGIVPFF	TGTGCCAGCCGCCGTGGTATTGTGCCGTTCTTC
TRBV19	.	TRBJ2-7	.	CASSPNPSSYEQYF	TGTGCCAGTAGCCCCAATCCAAGCTCCTACGAGCAGTACTTC
TRBV5-6	.	TRBJ2-2	TRBD2	CASSFSGTNTGELFF	TGTGCCAGCAGCTTTAGCGGGACGAACACCGGGGAGCTGTTTTTT
TRBV11-1	.	TRBJ1-1	.	CASSFSTQNTEAFF	TGTGCCAGCAGCTTCTCAACACAGAACACTGAAGCTTTCTTT
TRBV7-6	.	TRBJ2-5	TRBD2	CASSLVGSSGYQETQYF	TGTGCCAGCAGCTTAGTGGGGTCTAGCGGCTACCAAGAGACCCAGTACTTC
TRBV28	.	TRBJ1-2	.	CASSPRDFNYGYTF	TGTGCCAGCAGTCCCCGGGACTTTAACTATGGCTACACCTTC
TRBV19	.	TRBJ2-7	.	CASSDSGGLYEQYF	TGTGCCAGTAGTGATAGCGGTGGATTGTACGAGCAGTACTTC
TRBV11-2	.	TRBJ2-5	TRBD2	CASSYGLAGPLGTQYF	TGTGCCAGCAGCTACGGACTAGCGGGACCTCTAGGGACCCAGTACTTC
TRBV19	few	TRBJ2-7	.	CASSATGTYSYEQYF	TGTGCCAGTAGTGCGACCGGGACTTACAGCTACGAGCAGTACTTC
TRBV9	.	TRBJ2-1	.	CASSPDRGEQFF	TGTGCCAGCAGCCCAGACCGGGGTGAGCAGTTCTTC
TRBV5-6	.	TRBJ2-7	.	CASSLNVRGGIGSYEQYF	TGTGCCAGCAGCTTGAACGTCAGGGGTGGAATTGGAAGCTACGAGCAGTACTTC
TRBV27	.	TRBJ2-7	TRBD1	CASSPGRAGGSYEQYF	TGTGCCAGCAGTCCCGGTAGGGCAGGGGGAAGCTACGAGCAGTACTTC
TRBV11-2	once	TRBJ2-5	.	CASSLDVRETQYF	TGTGCCAGCAGCTTAGACGTACGGGAGACCCAGTACTTC
TRBV27	.	TRBJ2-7	.	CASSLSSGDFVYEQYF	TGTGCCAGCAGTTTATCCTCCGGGGATTTTGTCTACGAGCAGTACTTC
TRBV11-2	.	TRBJ1-2	.	CASSLDLPVGYTF	TGTGCCAGCAGCTTAGATCTCCCGGTCGGCTACACCTTC
TRBV7-8	.	TRBJ2-1	TRBD2	CASSFLSGSGNEQFF	TGTGCCAGCAGCTTCCTTAGCGGGAGCGGGAATGAGCAGTTCTTC
TRBV7-9	.	TRBJ1-1	.	CASSSIPLTFF	TGTGCCAGCAGCTCCATACCACTAACTTTCTTT
TRBV6-6	.	TRBJ1-2	.	CASSYKGSDYGYTF	TGTGCCAGCAGTTATAAAGGGAGCGACTATGGCTACACCTTC